This passage covers 8 T cell receptor beta chains from one sample sequenced in a study of blood T cells in healthy people across ages. The authors ran a second PCR of about 7 to 11 cycles using a sample-barcoded 5' primer and a J-beta primer mix. TCRdb redid the calling of the 5' RACE reads with MiXCR, one entry per CDR3 protein. This sample has just under 900,000 distinct CDR3 sequences, with around 28% found just once. Specimen: blood. These receptors were obtained from a woman over 75 in good health.

V usage is TRBV5-1 and J usage is TRBJ2-1; 7 bases line up with TRBD1. Germline V gives CDR1 SGHRS, CDR2 YFSETQ. The CDR3 extends over 15 amino acids. V shed 3 bases, J shed 7 bases, and the junction held 10 bases outside the gene matches. The CDR3 here is CASSWGLTGWNEQFF. The DNA of the CDR3 is TGCGCCAGCAGCTGGGGCTTGACAGGGTGGAATGAGCAGTTCTTC.

Regarding this clonotype: A much larger clonotype is one base distant, so this may be a read error. The chain links TRBV7-2 to TRBJ1-4; 8 bases align to TRBD1. Germline CDR1 SGHTA, CDR2 FQGNSA. Unmatched junction bases numbered 5, after V lost 11 bases and J lost 3 bases. This CDR3 has 13 residues. The CDR3: CAGKQGANEKLFF. CDR3 coding DNA: TGTGCCGGCAAACAGGGGGCTAATGAAAAACTGTTTTTT.

This sequence joins TRBV7-2 and TRBJ1-1, with TRBD1 as a possible D gene (5 bases). V shed 9 bases and J shed 6 bases, with 17 bases lying between them. Per germline, CDR1 SGHTA and CDR2 FQGNSA. The CDR3 covers 13 residues. The CDR3 loop reads CASLVGARAEAFF. The CDR3 DNA follows: TGTGCCAGTCTGGTCGGGGCCAGGGCTGAAGCTTTCTTT.

This clonotype has a count of ten or more. The chain couples TRBV20-1 to TRBJ2-1; D is perhaps TRBD1 or TRBD2 (6 bases each). V shed 1 base and J shed 4 bases, with 14 bases lying between them. Germline values: CDR1 DFQATT, CDR2 SNEGSKA (reference sequence). CDR3 length equals 15 residues. CDR3 amino acids: CSARVGGRGYNEQFF. The DNA of the CDR3 is TGCAGTGCTAGAGTGGGGGGCAGGGGATACAATGAGCAGTTCTTC.

In its sample, this clonotype was seen many times. V gene TRBV7-7 combines with J gene TRBJ2-1; D ambiguous. The CDR3 sequence is 13 residues long. Germline V gene data show CDR1 as SSHAT and CDR2 as FNYEAQ (reference sequence). V was trimmed by 5 bases and J by 6 bases, leaving 11 bases between them. This chain's CDR3 is CASSLGSSNEQFF. The CDR3 nucleotides read TGTGCCAGCAGCCTCGGGTCTTCCAATGAGCAGTTCTTC.

The chain combines TRBV7-8 with TRBJ2-7, with D maybe TRBD1 (6 bases). Trimming cost V 5 bases and J 2 bases, with 16 bases left between them. CDR3 size: 15 residues. Germline assignment: CDR1 SGHVS and CDR2 FQNEAQ. The CDR3 sequence: CASSETGWSAYEQYF. CDR3 nucleotides: TGTGCCAGCAGCGAAACAGGGTGGTCCGCCTACGAGCAGTACTTC. Supplemented by reference TRBV7-8 and TRBJ2-7, the full variable domain reads GAGVSQSPRYKVAKRGQDVALRCDPISGHVSLFWYQQALGQGPEFLTYFQNEAQLDKSGLPSDRFFAERPEGSVSTLKIQRTQQEDSAVYLCASSETGWSAYEQYFGPGTRLTVT.

This clonotype was found a few times. This could be a read error, since a much larger clone is one nucleotide away. J is TRBJ1-2 and V is TRBV12-3 or TRBV12-4, with D hard to call. V dropped 4 bases and J dropped 1 base, with 10 bases sitting between them. The length of the CDR3 is 14 residues. For the CDR3, the DNA is TGTGCCAGCAGTTGGATGCAGGATAACTATGGCTACACCTTC. It is translated as CASSWMQDNYGYTF.

This chain links TRBV5-1 with TRBJ1-2; D uncertain. V was clipped by 0 bases and J by 6 bases, with 21 bases between them. The germline V gene has CDR1 SGHRS and CDR2 YFSETQ. This CDR3 spans 17 amino acids. The CDR3 here is CASSLVGSQHGVDGYTF. CDR3 DNA: TGCGCCAGCAGCTTGGTAGGGTCCCAGCATGGCGTAGATGGCTACACCTTC.